This TCR beta chain was captured by sequencing in a study of T cell responses to AZD1222 COVID-19 vaccine. For the study at large: Timing groups of about 4 and about 12 weeks for second doses were pooled.

TCRdb keeps only in-frame clones here, not all; method: immunoSEQ multiplex PCR. The profile covers 100,000 to 130,000 clones, with around 84% appearing a single time and 3% to 3.5% taken by the ten largest. This CDR3 has 16 residues. The V and J ends lost 0 bases and 7 bases respectively, with 17 bases between them. Germline CDR1 is SGHRS and CDR2 is YFSETQ. Sequencing used peripheral blood, obtained on day 0 of AZD1222 vaccination. This chain joins TRBV5-1 and TRBJ2-1; no definite D call. The receptor comes from an adult in good health. This CDR3 reads CASSLEGLGRDNEQFF. The CDR3 nucleotides are TGCGCCAGCAGCTTGGAAGGGCTCGGTAGGGATAATGAGCAGTTCTTC.